This T cell receptor beta chain stems from a study of T cell repertoires in ileal Crohn's disease. Study in general: At postoperative colonoscopy, neoterminal ileum biopsies were taken as M6.

Libraries were prepared by immunoSEQ multiplex PCR; TCRdb keeps only in-frame clonotypes and omits some of them. The data hold roughly 20,000 clones, with approximately 70% observed a single time. Time point denoted: neoterminal ileum biopsy at postoperative endoscopy, about 6 months after surgery. This CDR3 region has 14 residues. V lost 6 bases, J lost 0 bases, and 11 bases lay in between. Germline CDR1 LNHDA, CDR2 SQIVND (reference sequence). Sequenced: ileal tissue. The chain recombines TRBV19 with TRBJ1-2, with D tentatively TRBD1 (5 bases). This TCR was sampled from an adult with Crohn's disease. The CDR3 coding sequence is TGTGCCAGTAGCCCCAAGGGGACTAACTATGGCTACACCTTC. It encodes CASSPKGTNYGYTF.